A selection of T cell receptor beta chains follows, all from one sample in a study of technical replicates of blood from a few donors. This table comes from immunoSEQ multiplex PCR, and its TCRdb copy is limited to in-frame clones, with some not included. The table shows some 62,000 clones, with around 87% occurring only once. What was sequenced was PBMCs. Receptors originate from a human donor in good health. Some clones in this sample may be carry-over from other donors' samples. Both conserved end residues are part of each CDR3. Each record gives: clone size, V gene, D gene, J gene, CDR3 protein, CDR3 DNA. D genes are given only for firm matches. The size of a clone is reported for some rows only, either as once, few or many, or as a class for expanded clones.

size: once; V: TRBV10-3; D: -; J: TRBJ2-7; CDR3: CAISRDIAYEQYF; DNA: TGTGCCATCAGTCGGGACATAGCCTACGAGCAGTACTTC
size: -; V: TRBV4-1; D: -; J: TRBJ2-1; CDR3: CASSQDGGRDNEQFF; DNA: TGCGCCAGCAGCCAAGATGGGGGCAGGGACAATGAGCAGTTCTTC
size: -; V: TRBV5-1; D: TRBD1; J: TRBJ2-5; CDR3: CASSFQGAARETQYF; DNA: TGCGCCAGCAGCTTTCAGGGGGCCGCCAGGGAGACCCAGTACTTC
size: once; V: TRBV19; D: TRBD1; J: TRBJ2-1; CDR3: CASSGTGGRREQFF; DNA: TGTGCCAGTTCCGGGACAGGGGGCCGGCGGGAGCAGTTCTTC
size: -; V: TRBV5-6; D: TRBD2; J: TRBJ2-5; CDR3: CASSLTRGASGRQTQYF; DNA: TGTGCCAGCAGCTTGACCCGGGGGGCTAGCGGGAGACAGACCCAGTACTTC
size: -; V: TRBV13; D: TRBD1; J: TRBJ1-1; CDR3: CASSLRPGTVNTEAFF; DNA: TGTGCCAGCAGCCTACGTCCCGGGACAGTGAACACTGAAGCTTTCTTT
size: -; V: TRBV10-3; D: TRBD1; J: TRBJ1-3; CDR3: CAINEAGGTGNTIYF; DNA: TGTGCCATCAATGAGGCAGGGGGCACAGGAAACACCATATATTTT
size: -; V: TRBV4-3; D: TRBD2; J: TRBJ2-7; CDR3: CASSQDLPGLALGQYF; DNA: TGCGCCAGCAGCCAAGATCTCCCGGGACTAGCTCTTGGGCAGTACTTC
size: once; V: TRBV5-1; D: TRBD1; J: TRBJ1-6; CDR3: CASSRDRAGISPLHF; DNA: TGCGCCAGCAGCAGGGACAGGGCGGGGATTTCACCCCTCCACTTT
size: -; V: TRBV6-5; D: -; J: TRBJ2-1; CDR3: CASKDSGNEQFF; DNA: TGTGCCAGCAAGGACTCGGGCAATGAGCAGTTCTTC
size: -; V: TRBV11-1; D: -; J: TRBJ2-7; CDR3: CASSPLRGTFVSYEQYF; DNA: TGTGCCAGCAGCCCTCTGCGGGGGACATTTGTCTCCTACGAGCAGTACTTC
size: -; V: TRBV5-1; D: -; J: TRBJ1-3; CDR3: CASRPNPPGQISGNTIYF; DNA: TGCGCCAGCCGGCCCAATCCGCCGGGACAAATCTCTGGAAACACCATATATTTT
size: -; V: TRBV5-1; D: TRBD1; J: TRBJ1-1; CDR3: CASSLANGQANTEAFF; DNA: TGCGCCAGCAGCTTGGCAAACGGACAGGCGAACACTGAAGCTTTCTTT
size: -; V: TRBV10-3; D: TRBD2; J: TRBJ2-7; CDR3: CAISGGQGTSGSLYEQYF; DNA: TGTGCCATCAGTGGTGGGCAGGGGACTAGCGGGAGCCTCTACGAGCAGTACTTC
size: medium-sized; V: TRBV4-1; D: -; J: TRBJ1-3; CDR3: CASSQGTAGNTIYF; DNA: TGCGCCAGCAGCCAAGGGACAGCTGGAAACACCATATATTTT
size: -; V: TRBV4-2; D: TRBD1; J: TRBJ2-7; CDR3: CASSQEYRQGAFEQYF; DNA: TGTGCCAGCAGCCAAGAGTATAGACAGGGGGCATTTGAGCAGTACTTC
size: -; V: TRBV15; D: -; J: TRBJ1-1; CDR3: CATSRGQVNTEAFF; DNA: TGTGCCACCAGCAGAGGACAGGTGAACACTGAAGCTTTCTTT
size: -; V: TRBV9; D: TRBD2; J: TRBJ2-7; CDR3: CASSLRDYPWEQYF; DNA: TGTGCCAGCAGCCTGAGGGACTACCCTTGGGAGCAGTACTTC
size: -; V: TRBV5-6; D: TRBD2; J: TRBJ2-1; CDR3: CASSFPPTSGFREQFF; DNA: TGTGCCAGCAGCTTTCCCCCGACTAGCGGTTTTCGGGAGCAGTTCTTC
size: -; V: TRBV28; D: -; J: TRBJ2-7; CDR3: CASFGGAPYEQYF; DNA: TGTGCCAGTTTCGGCGGAGCCCCCTACGAGCAGTACTTC
size: -; V: TRBV19; D: -; J: TRBJ2-3; CDR3: CASSIGVRQGEDTQYF; DNA: TGTGCCAGTAGTATAGGGGTTCGGCAGGGCGAAGATACGCAGTATTTT